This section outlines one T cell receptor beta chain sequence together with its context. Its antigen is not identified. Some clones are missing from TCRdb's copy, which holds only in-frame ones; the method was immunoSEQ multiplex PCR. The sample yields about 81,000 clones, about 85% seen once. This specimen belongs to a study of OX40 agonist ivuxolimab in advanced cancers. Overall study findings and caveats: In general, CD8+ T cells held more expanded clones than CD4+ did, on average.

The length of the CDR3 is 14 residues. This material consisted of CD4+ or CD8+ T cells sorted from blood, taken in a trial of the OX40 agonist ivuxolimab. The chain has TRBV12-2 and TRBJ2-7; the table names TRBD2, a call not compared with the DNA. TRBV12-2 is designated a pseudogene. The receptor comes from an adult with an advanced solid tumor such as melanoma, head and neck, liver or kidney cancer. CDR3 bases: TGTGCAAGTCTTCAGAGCGGAAAAACCTACGAGCAGTACTTC. It is translated as CASLQSGKTYEQYF.